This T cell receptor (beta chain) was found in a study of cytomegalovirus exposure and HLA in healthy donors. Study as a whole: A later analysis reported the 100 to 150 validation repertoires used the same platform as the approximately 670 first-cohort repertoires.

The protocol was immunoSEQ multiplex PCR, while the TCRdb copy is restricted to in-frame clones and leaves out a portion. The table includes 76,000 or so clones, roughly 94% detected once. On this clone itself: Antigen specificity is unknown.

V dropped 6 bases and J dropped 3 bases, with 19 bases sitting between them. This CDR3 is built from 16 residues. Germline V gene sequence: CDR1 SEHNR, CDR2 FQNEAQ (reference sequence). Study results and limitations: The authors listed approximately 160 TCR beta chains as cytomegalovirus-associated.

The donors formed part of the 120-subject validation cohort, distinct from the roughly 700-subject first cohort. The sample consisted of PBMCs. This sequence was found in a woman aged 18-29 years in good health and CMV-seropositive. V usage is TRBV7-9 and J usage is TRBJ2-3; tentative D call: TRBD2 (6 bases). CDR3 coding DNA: TGTGCCAGCAGTTCGGGACTCGACTTCTCGACAGATACGCAGTATTTT. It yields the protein CASSSGLDFSTDTQYF.